Shown below are 27 T cell receptor beta chains from a single sample sequenced in a study of cytomegalovirus exposure and HLA in healthy donors. The PCR ran on 60 Vbeta and 13 Jbeta primers. Data came from immunoSEQ multiplex PCR; TCRdb stores just in-frame clones and leaves some out. The table includes 100,000 to 150,000 clones, almost 85% detected once. Material: PBMCs. The receptors were sampled from a woman aged 18-30 years in good health and CMV-seronegative.

This clone was counted a single time. The V call is TRBV7-8, the J call TRBJ2-3; a possible D gene is TRBD2 (6 bases). V lost 5 bases and J lost 4, with 10 bases in between. This CDR3 contains 13 residues. The germline V gene encodes CDR1 SGHVS and CDR2 FQNEAQ. The DNA for the CDR3 is TGTGCCAGCAGCCTGCGACTAGCAGATACGCAGTATTTT. It encodes CASSLRLADTQYF.

V gene TRBV19 combines with J gene TRBJ1-1, with 7 bases that match TRBD1. V gave up 5 bases and J gave up 5 bases; unmatched junction bases: 11. The CDR3 length is 15 residues. CDR1 and CDR2 from the germline V gene are LNHDA and SQIVND (reference sequence). Here the CDR3 reads CASSRQGPRETEAFF. The CDR3, as DNA: TGTGCCAGTAGTCGACAGGGTCCGCGGGAAACTGAAGCTTTCTTT.

This clone was found once. The chain carries TRBV12-5 and TRBJ2-3, with a possible D match to TRBD1 (5 bases). This CDR3 region has 15 residues. Trimming pared 7 bases from V and 3 bases from J, leaving 17 bases between. Germline-derived CDR1 and CDR2 are LGHNT and FRNRAP. The CDR3 nucleotides are TGTGCTAGTGCTCGAGCAGGGTATCAAACAGATACGCAGTATTTT. Protein: CASARAGYQTDTQYF.

V gene TRBV27 combines with J gene TRBJ2-7; D might be TRBD2 (6 bases). Germline CDR1 MNHEY, CDR2 SMNVEV (reference sequence). V was pared by 5 bases and J by 2 bases, with 10 bases between. This CDR3 region has 13 residues. DNA of the CDR3: TGTGCCAGCAGTCCCCGCGGGGCCTACGAGCAGTACTTC. Protein product: CASSPRGAYEQYF.

The rearrangement links TRBV7-9 to TRBJ2-7; 11 bases are shared with TRBD2. From germline, CDR1 is SEHNR and CDR2 FQNEAQ (reference sequence). With V trimmed by 6 bases and J by 3 bases, 10 bases remained unmatched. The CDR3 totals 16 residues. The CDR3 loop is CASRSVGTSGYYEQYF. CDR3 sequence (DNA): TGTGCCAGCAGGTCAGTAGGGACTAGCGGTTACTACGAGCAGTACTTC.

This clone was seen more than once but under ten times. At one end the junction does not follow the germline gene, possibly because of a read error. The rearrangement joins TRBV5-6 to TRBJ2-6, with D perhaps TRBD1 (5 bases). The CDR3 runs 18 residues. Germline V lookup: CDR1 SGHDT, CDR2 YYEEEE. The CDR3 nucleotides are TGTGCCAGCAGCTTAATACAGGCCGTTACCTCTGGGGCCAACGGCCTGACTTTC. Its protein product is CASSLIQAVTSGANGLTF. The whole variable domain, filled in from reference TRBV5-6 and TRBJ2-6, reads DAGVTQSPTHLIKTRGQQVTLRCSPKSGHDTVSWYQQALGQGPQFIFQYYEEEERQRGNFPDRFSGHQFPNYSSELNVNALLLGDSALYLCASSLIQAVTSGANGLTFGAGSRLTVL.

In this sample, this clone turned up a few times. The chain couples TRBV2 to TRBJ2-2; a possible D gene is TRBD2 (5 bases). The germline CDR1 and CDR2 sequences are SNHLY and FYNNEI. This CDR3 has 16 amino acids. Trimming left V 4 bases short and J 0 bases short, with 12 bases between. CDR3 coding DNA: TGTGCCAGCAGTGTCCGACTACCTGCGAACACCGGGGAGCTGTTTTTT. It specifies CASSVRLPANTGELFF.

In DNA, the CDR3 is TGTGCCAGCAGCTTCGGGACAAATTACGAGCAGTACTTC. This gives the protein CASSFGTNYEQYF. V gene TRBV7-6 combines with J gene TRBJ2-7; D possibly corresponds to TRBD1 (6 bases). V gave up 3 bases and J gave up 4 bases, with 10 bases separating them. The CDR3 runs 13 residues. Germline loops: CDR1 SGHVS, CDR2 FNYEAQ.

The table lists this clone with a count of one. V gene TRBV4-2 combines with J gene TRBJ2-7; 13 bases agree with TRBD2. The CDR3 is 20 residues long. The V gene end was trimmed by 3 bases and the J gene end by 3 bases; junction bases not matched to a gene: 17. Per the germline V gene, CDR1 is LGHNA and CDR2 is YNFKEQ. CDR3 in DNA: TGTGCCAGCAGCCAGCGTACGGGACTAGCGGGACGGGCCGTTGACTACGAGCAGTACTTC. Its translation: CASSQRTGLAGRAVDYEQYF.

The CDR3 is CAWTGYSGNTIYF. The DNA of the CDR3 is TGTGCCTGGACGGGGTACTCTGGAAACACCATATATTTT. The chain has TRBV30 and TRBJ1-3; D remains ambiguous. The CDR3 loop spans 13 amino acids. Trimming took 4 bases from V and 0 from J, leaving 7 bases between them. Germline assignment: CDR1 GTSNPN and CDR2 SVGIG (reference sequence).

The CDR3, as DNA: TGTGCCAGCAGCTCAACAGGGGTCGGGGCCAACGTCCTGACTTTC. This sequence encodes CASSSTGVGANVLTF. This chain links TRBV5-4 with TRBJ2-6, with 7 bases that match TRBD1. The CDR3 covers 15 residues. Germline V CDR1 and CDR2: SGHNT, YYREEE (reference sequence). Losses at the gene ends were 3 bases for V and 4 bases for J; bases not matched to a gene: 4.

As for this clone: A read error may account for a junction end that differs from germline. This chain connects TRBV7-9 to TRBJ1-1, with 9 bases fitting TRBD1. Germline V gives CDR1 SEHNR, CDR2 FQNEAQ (reference sequence). This CDR3 is built from 12 residues. Here the CDR3 DNA reads TGTTCCAGCAGACCAACAGGGGGCGAAGCTTTCTTT. Translated, it gives CSSRPTGGEAFF. Supplemented by reference TRBV7-9 and TRBJ1-1, the full variable domain reads DTGVSQNPRHKITKRGQNVTFRCDPISEHNRLYWYRQTLGQGPEFLTYFQNEAQLEKSRLLSDRFSAERPKGSFSTLEIQRTEQGDSAMYLCSSRPTGGEAFFGQGTRLTVV.

This CDR3 is CASSGDRVNYEQYF. CDR3 DNA sequence: TGTGCCAGCAGTGGGGACAGGGTAAACTACGAGCAGTACTTC. V usage is TRBV6-1 and J usage is TRBJ2-7, with 9 bases that match TRBD1. CDR1 is MNHNS and CDR2 is SASEGT in the germline V gene. Germline trimming cut 4 bases from V and 3 bases from J; bases unmatched to any gene: 4. CDR3 length: 14 residues.

A word on this clone: Its ends do not fully match the called genes, so a read error is possible. This sample also contains other DNA sequences that code for the same CDR3. The chain is built from TRBV27 and TRBJ1-1; the D gene is possibly TRBD1 (6 bases). The CDR3 covers 15 residues. Looked up from germline, CDR1 is MNHEY and CDR2 is SMNVEV (reference sequence). The CDR3 sequence: CASSLIRGENTEAFF. The CDR3 nucleotides are TGTGCCAGCAGTTTAATCAGGGGTGAGAACACCGAAGCTTTCTTT.

V is TRBV7-2 and J is TRBJ2-1, with 9 nucleotides matching TRBD2. V gave up 1 base and J gave up 2 bases; unmatched junction bases: 3. The CDR3 is 16 amino acids. Germline CDR1 is SGHTA and CDR2 is FQGNSA. CDR3 nucleotide sequence: TGTGCCAGCAGCTTAGTGGCTAGCGGGGCCTACAATGAGCAGTTCTTC. This gives the protein CASSLVASGAYNEQFF.

The chain uses TRBV13 and TRBJ1-1; D not resolved. In germline, CDR1 is PRHDT, CDR2 FYEKMQ (reference sequence). The ends were cut back, 2 bases at V and 6 bases at J, with 10 bases in the middle. CDR3 length: 13 residues. The CDR3 protein is CASSLRGVPEAFF. In DNA, the CDR3 is TGTGCCAGCAGCTTACGGGGAGTTCCTGAAGCTTTCTTT.

The J gene is TRBJ1-5, the V gene TRBV4-1; D is possibly TRBD1 (5 bases). CDR1 is MGHRA and CDR2 is YSYEKL in the germline V gene. This CDR3 contains 14 residues. The germline V and J ends were trimmed by 5 bases and 3 bases, with 11 bases remaining between them. The CDR3 sequence: CASSLTVINQPQHF. CDR3 DNA sequence: TGCGCCAGCAGCTTGACAGTTATCAATCAGCCCCAGCATTTT.

The rearrangement joins TRBV7-8 to TRBJ1-6, with D possibly being TRBD1 (5 bases). This CDR3 region has 15 residues. From germline, CDR1 is SGHVS and CDR2 FQNEAQ. Trimming cost V 5 bases and J 5 bases, with 13 bases left between them. The CDR3 region has the DNA TGTGCCAGCAGCCGGACGGGGGGAAATAATTCACCCCTCCACTTT. Protein: CASSRTGGNNSPLHF.

The chain combines TRBV27 with TRBJ2-2; 7 bases line up with TRBD1. V lost 4 bases to trimming and J lost 3 bases; unmatched junction nucleotides: 8. CDR1 is MNHEY and CDR2 is SMNVEV in the germline V gene (reference sequence). CDR3 size: 16 residues. CDR3 in DNA: TGTGCCAGCAGTTCCAGACAGGGTAAGTACACCGGGGAGCTGTTTTTT. This encodes CASSSRQGKYTGELFF.

The genes are TRBV19 and TRBJ1-5, with a weak D call TRBD1 (5 bases). Trimming stripped 3 bases from V and 1 base from J, with 16 bases between. The CDR3 has 17 amino acids. Germline V gene data show CDR1 as LNHDA and CDR2 as SQIVND (reference sequence). The CDR3 protein is CASSMGRGVWSNQPQHF. CDR3 DNA sequence: TGTGCCAGTAGTATGGGGAGGGGAGTCTGGAGCAATCAGCCCCAGCATTTT.

This rearrangement joins TRBV9 to TRBJ2-1; weak D call: TRBD2 (6 bases). CDR3 length: 16 residues. The germline V gene encodes CDR1 SGDLS and CDR2 YYNGEE. V gave up 10 bases and J gave up 6 bases, with 26 bases separating them. The CDR3 DNA is TGTGCCGGCTCCTCCTGGGACTCTAAAGGGTCCAATGAGCAGTTCTTC. Translating it yields CAGSSWDSKGSNEQFF.

The chain couples TRBV2 to TRBJ1-1, with a tentative D call TRBD1 (5 bases). With 1 base removed from V and 4 bases from J, the gap between germline ends came to 10 bases. Germline V lookup: CDR1 SNHLY, CDR2 FYNNEI. This CDR3 comprises 14 residues. The CDR3: CASSEVPGSTEAFF. The CDR3 bases are TGTGCCAGCAGTGAAGTTCCAGGGTCCACTGAAGCTTTCTTT. Full variable domain (remainder filled in from reference TRBV2 and TRBJ1-1): EPEVTQTPSHQVTQMGQEVILRCVPISNHLYFYWYRQILGQKVEFLVSFYNNEISEKSEIFDDQFSVERPDGSNFTLKIRSTKLEDSAMYFCASSEVPGSTEAFFGQGTRLTVV.

This clone showed up just a few times. This chain links TRBV7-8 with TRBJ2-3, with D possibly matching TRBD1 (5 bases). Germline V gene data show CDR1 as SGHVS and CDR2 as FQNEAQ. Trimming cost V 3 bases and J 3 bases, with 10 bases left between them. This CDR3 spans 14 amino acids. The CDR3 sequence is CASSFLRVTDTQYF. CDR3 nucleotides: TGTGCCAGCAGCTTCCTCAGGGTGACAGATACGCAGTATTTT. The entire variable domain, with the rest obtained from reference TRBV7-8 and TRBJ2-3, is as follows: GAGVSQSPRYKVAKRGQDVALRCDPISGHVSLFWYQQALGQGPEFLTYFQNEAQLDKSGLPSDRFFAERPEGSVSTLKIQRTQQEDSAVYLCASSFLRVTDTQYFGPGTRLTVL.

The CDR3 loop reads CASSVGRTSGGDTQYF. The CDR3 DNA follows: TGTGCCAGCAGCGTAGGCCGGACTAGCGGGGGAGATACGCAGTATTTT. This chain uses TRBV9 with TRBJ2-3; 13 positions agree with TRBD2. The germline V gene has CDR1 SGDLS and CDR2 YYNGEE. The CDR3 length is 16 residues. V trimming: 0 bases; J trimming: 5 bases; junction bases outside the gene matches: 3.

This clone was seen a handful of times. V usage is TRBV11-3 and J usage is TRBJ2-7; D uncertain. Germline V gene sequence: CDR1 SGHNT, CDR2 YENEEA. V dropped 1 base and J dropped 1 base, with 5 bases sitting between them. The CDR3 runs to 13 residues. CDR3 protein: CASSLGASYEQYF. The CDR3 nucleotides are TGTGCCAGCAGCTTAGGCGCGTCCTACGAGCAGTACTTC.

The rearrangement uses TRBV6-1 and TRBJ1-4, with D maybe TRBD1 (6 bases). The V gene's germline CDR1 is MNHNS and CDR2 SASEGT. Trimming took 4 bases from V and 7 from J, leaving 16 bases between them. This CDR3 has 15 amino acids. The CDR3 DNA sequence: TGTGCCAGCAGTGCTCAAAGGGGGAGTGGTGAAAAACTGTTTTTT. This codes for CASSAQRGSGEKLFF.

CDR3 sequence (DNA): TGTGCCAGCAGTTACAGACTGGGCAGGGCCGGTGGCTACACCTTC. Translated, it gives CASSYRLGRAGGYTF. This chain joins TRBV6-5 and TRBJ1-2; D perhaps matches TRBD1 (5 bases). The V end lost 2 bases, the J end lost 7 bases, and 17 bases lay between the germline ends. The CDR3 is 15 amino acids. Germline CDR1 reads MNHEY; CDR2 reads SVGAGI.